This passage covers 11 T cell receptor beta chains from one sample sequenced in a study of CD8 T cells in Susac syndrome. The RNA, about 0.45 to 1 ug, was put through reverse transcription using random hexamers. TCRdb re-called the immunoSEQ multiplex PCR reads with MiXCR, one entry per CDR3 protein. The repertoire holds about 160,000 distinct CDR3 sequences, 93% seen once, with 0.13% in the top ten. The sample consisted of CD4+ T cells from PBMCs. The receptor set was obtained from a human donor in good health.

This clonotype appeared a single time. J is TRBJ1-6 and V is TRBV30, with TRBD1 identical over 7 bases. CDR3 length: 16 residues. Per germline, CDR1 GTSNPN and CDR2 SVGIG (reference sequence). V was clipped by 3 bases and J by 5 bases; unmatched bases: 10. The CDR3 region has the DNA TGTGCCTGGAGGATATCCGGGACAGTAAATAATTCACCCCTCCACTTT. Residues: CAWRISGTVNNSPLHF.

This chain joins TRBV29-1 and TRBJ2-1; 9 bases fit TRBD2. Germline trimming cut 3 bases from V and 7 bases from J; bases unmatched to any gene: 4. The germline V gene has CDR1 SQVTM and CDR2 ANQGSEA. The CDR3 contains 13 residues. CDR3 sequence: CSVERGGPNEQFF. The CDR3 coding sequence is TGCAGCGTTGAGCGGGGGGGCCCTAATGAGCAGTTCTTC.

This clonotype appeared a single time. J is TRBJ2-2 and V is TRBV7-3; D is ambiguous. Per germline, CDR1 SGHTA and CDR2 FQGTGA. V shed 4 bases and J shed 4 bases, with 10 bases lying between them. The CDR3 consists of 14 residues. CDR3 DNA sequence: TGTGCCAGCAGCTCATCCTCCCCCACCGGGGAGCTGTTTTTT. Translation: CASSSSSPTGELFF.

The rearrangement uses TRBV7-6 and TRBJ2-7; D is undetermined. V lost 3 bases and J 4 bases, leaving 10 bases between the germline ends. CDR3 length: 13 residues. Germline lookup yields CDR1 SGHVS and CDR2 FNYEAQ. CDR3: CASSFNSGYEQYF. The CDR3 DNA follows: TGTGCCAGCAGCTTTAACTCTGGGTACGAGCAGTACTTC.

The chain recombines TRBV12-5 with TRBJ2-3, with TRBD2 matching 7 bases. Germline CDR1 and CDR2: LGHNT and FRNRAP. CDR3 length: 15 residues. After removal of 6 bases from V and 2 bases from J, the junction contained 8 bases not matched to a gene. This CDR3 is CASGLRAGVTDTQYF. CDR3 sequence (DNA): TGTGCTAGTGGCCTGAGGGCGGGAGTCACAGATACGCAGTATTTT.

The V gene is TRBV10-3, the J gene TRBJ2-1; a weak D match, TRBD2 (8 bases). CDR1 is ENHRY, CDR2 SYGVKD, per germline. The CDR3 is 15 residues long. V was clipped by 5 bases and J by 8 bases, with 19 bases between them. CDR3 DNA sequence: TGTGCCATCAGTAGTCGGGGGGGACAGTTCGATGAGCAGTTCTTC. Its protein is CAISSRGGQFDEQFF.

The gene calls are TRBV6-1 and TRBJ2-4; a possible D gene is TRBD2 (6 bases). Trimming removed 4 bases at V and 7 bases at J, with 14 bases between. Germline V CDR1 and CDR2: MNHNS, SASEGT. CDR3 size: 14 residues. CDR3 residues: CASSVGGLGNIQYF. The CDR3 region has the DNA TGTGCCAGCAGTGTAGGAGGGTTGGGGAACATTCAGTACTTC.

This sequence joins TRBV6-6 and TRBJ2-5, with TRBD2 identical over 7 bases. V was pared by 8 bases and J by 4 bases, with 7 bases of the junction left unmatched. The length of the CDR3 is 13 residues. Germline V CDR1 and CDR2: MNHNY, SVGAGI (reference sequence). The CDR3 DNA follows: TGTGCCAGCGGGGGGGGAGGTGGAGAGACCCAGTACTTC. This gives the protein CASGGGGGETQYF.

The chain carries TRBV28 and TRBJ1-1; no clear D. The CDR3 is 11 residues long. The germline V and J ends were trimmed by 2 bases and 8 bases, with 6 bases remaining between them. Germline-derived CDR1 and CDR2 are MDHEN and SYDVKM. The CDR3 loop is CASSLQEEAFF. The CDR3, as DNA: TGTGCCAGCAGTTTACAGGAAGAAGCTTTCTTT.

The rearrangement uses TRBV2 and TRBJ1-1; D gene uncertain. V was clipped by 8 bases and J by 1 base, with 11 bases between them. The CDR3 has 13 residues. CDR1 is SNHLY and CDR2 is FYNNEI in the germline V gene. CDR3: CASSGRTNTEAFF. The CDR3 DNA reads TGTGCCAGCTCGGGCAGGACGAACACTGAAGCTTTCTTT.

V is TRBV7-2 and J is TRBJ2-1, with no clear D. The germline V gene has CDR1 SGHTA and CDR2 FQGNSA. The length of the CDR3 is 14 residues. Trimming pared 3 bases from V and 9 bases from J, leaving 15 bases between. CDR3 in amino acids: CASSFSYEWTEQFF. CDR3 DNA: TGTGCCAGCAGCTTTAGCTATGAATGGACTGAGCAGTTCTTC.